These T cell receptor beta chains were read from a single sample in a study of cytomegalovirus exposure and HLA in healthy donors. Using immunoSEQ multiplex PCR, the repertoire was profiled, and TCRdb retains in-frame clones only, with some absent. This table has tens of thousands of clones, approximately 92% appearing once. The sequenced sample was PBMCs. The receptors derive from a man between 18 and 29 years old in good health and CMV-seronegative. Both conserved end residues are part of each CDR3.

CDR3 protein: CASSPIAGGYEQYF
V gene: TRBV6-6
J gene: TRBJ2-7

CDR3 protein: CASSLAGSRDYEQYF
V gene: TRBV5-4
J gene: TRBJ2-7

CDR3 protein: CSNGGSRFF
V gene: TRBV19
J gene: TRBJ2-1

CDR3 protein: CASSLAHTLAGVIAKNIQYF
V gene: TRBV13
J gene: TRBJ2-4

CDR3 protein: CASRRMNTEAFF
V gene: TRBV27
J gene: TRBJ1-1

CDR3 protein: CASSPGLAGQETQYF
V gene: TRBV7-3
J gene: TRBJ2-5

CDR3 protein: CASSAVAGDGETQYF
V gene: TRBV9
J gene: TRBJ2-5

CDR3 protein: CASSAWTSSYEQYF
V gene: TRBV7-2
J gene: TRBJ2-7

CDR3 protein: CASSLIQGAGRGNTIYF
V gene: TRBV5-6
J gene: TRBJ1-3

CDR3 protein: CASALEPGQVKKLFF
V gene: TRBV6-1
J gene: TRBJ1-4

CDR3 protein: CASSLEGGRRGNTQYF
V gene: TRBV5-1
J gene: TRBJ2-3

CDR3 protein: CASSVTEREWSEQYF
V gene: TRBV6-1
J gene: TRBJ2-7

CDR3 protein: CASSQRATGGGEQFF
V gene: TRBV7-2
J gene: TRBJ2-1

CDR3 protein: CASSVVKQFADTQYF
V gene: TRBV9
J gene: TRBJ2-3

CDR3 protein: CASRHGTGWVEQYF
V gene: TRBV13
J gene: TRBJ2-7

CDR3 protein: CASSQPGQRALEAFF
V gene: TRBV5-6
J gene: TRBJ1-1

CDR3 protein: CASSVAYGDYEQYF
V gene: TRBV9
J gene: TRBJ2-7

CDR3 protein: CASSIAPYEKLFF
V gene: TRBV19
J gene: TRBJ1-4

CDR3 protein: CASLDFERLSYNEQFF
V gene: TRBV28
J gene: TRBJ2-1

CDR3 protein: CASSPRGQAYEQYF
V gene: TRBV6-5
J gene: TRBJ2-7

CDR3 protein: CASSKGAGQPQHF
V gene: TRBV6-5
J gene: TRBJ1-5